This T cell receptor beta chain comes out of a study of molecular identifiers for immune sequencing clone quantification. Study summary: Replicates split RNA from approximately 22,000 or 94,000 naive CD8 cells five ways, and the researchers sequenced four portions. Study-wide findings and caveats: Beyond 20 RNA copies, clones held over 97% of effector molecules, compared with under 1% in naive cells. Clone sizes that are highly expanded could be underestimated when identical TCR molecules share a barcode.

Sorting defined naive CD8 T cells as CD8+CD4-CCR7+CD45RA+. TCRdb reprocessed the PCR reads with MiXCR, giving one entry per CDR3 protein. In the table there are around 480,000 distinct CDR3 sequences, about 25% of which are singletons. This clonotype came up a few times. Antigen: not known. The clonotype comes from a human donor in good health. Some libraries in this study had Jurkat cell RNA spiked in. Specimen: naive CD8+ T cells from blood, with Jurkat cell RNA spiked in. The subset: FACS-sorted CD8+CD4-CCR7+CD45RA+ naive T cells.

This chain's CDR3 is CASSSTSVSGRSYNEQFF. The CDR3 bases are TGTGCCAGCAGCTCAACCTCGGTTAGCGGGAGGTCCTACAATGAGCAGTTCTTC. The rearrangement joins TRBV11-2 to TRBJ2-1; 10 bases are shared with TRBD2. Germline V gives CDR1 SGHAT, CDR2 FQNNGV. The V gene end was trimmed by 4 bases and the J gene end by 1 base; junction bases not matched to a gene: 10. The CDR3 contains 18 residues. The whole variable domain, filled in from reference TRBV11-2 and TRBJ2-1, reads EAGVAQSPRYKIIEKRQSVAFWCNPISGHATLYWYQQILGQGPKLLIQFQNNGVVDDSQLPKDRFSAERLKGVDSTLKIQPAKLEDSAVYLCASSSTSVSGRSYNEQFFGPGTRLTVL.